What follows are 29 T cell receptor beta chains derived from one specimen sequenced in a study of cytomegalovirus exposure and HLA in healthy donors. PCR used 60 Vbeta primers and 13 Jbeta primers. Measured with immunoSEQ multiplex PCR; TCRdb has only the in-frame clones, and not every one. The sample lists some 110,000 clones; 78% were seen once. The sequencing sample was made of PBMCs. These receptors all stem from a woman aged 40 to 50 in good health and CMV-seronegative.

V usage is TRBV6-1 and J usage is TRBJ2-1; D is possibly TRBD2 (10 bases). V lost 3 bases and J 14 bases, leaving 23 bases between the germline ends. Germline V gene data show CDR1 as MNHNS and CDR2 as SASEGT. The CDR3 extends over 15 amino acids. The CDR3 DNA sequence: TGTGCCAGCAGTGAGGGGACAGGGACTAGCGTGGTGGAGTTCTTC. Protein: CASSEGTGTSVVEFF.

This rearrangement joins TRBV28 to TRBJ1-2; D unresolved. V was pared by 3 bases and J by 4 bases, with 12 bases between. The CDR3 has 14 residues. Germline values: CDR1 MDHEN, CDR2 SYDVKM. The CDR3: CASSLVGTTYGYTF. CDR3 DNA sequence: TGTGCCAGCAGTTTGGTGGGCACCACCTATGGCTACACCTTC.

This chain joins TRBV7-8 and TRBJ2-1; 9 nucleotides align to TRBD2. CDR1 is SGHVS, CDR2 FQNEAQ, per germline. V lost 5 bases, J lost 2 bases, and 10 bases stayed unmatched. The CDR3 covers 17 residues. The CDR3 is CASSPRLAEGPYNEQFF. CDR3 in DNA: TGTGCCAGCAGCCCGCGACTAGCGGAGGGACCCTACAATGAGCAGTTCTTC. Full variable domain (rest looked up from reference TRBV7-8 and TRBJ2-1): GAGVSQSPRYKVAKRGQDVALRCDPISGHVSLFWYQQALGQGPEFLTYFQNEAQLDKSGLPSDRFFAERPEGSVSTLKIQRTQQEDSAVYLCASSPRLAEGPYNEQFFGPGTRLTVL.

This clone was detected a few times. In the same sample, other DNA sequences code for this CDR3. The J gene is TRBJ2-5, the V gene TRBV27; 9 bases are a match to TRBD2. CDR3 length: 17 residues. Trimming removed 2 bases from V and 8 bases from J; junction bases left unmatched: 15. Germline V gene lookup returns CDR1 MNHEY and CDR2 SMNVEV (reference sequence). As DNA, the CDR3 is TGTGCCAGCAGTTTAAAGGGCCTAGCGGGGCCCCAGCGAACCCAGTACTTC. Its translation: CASSLKGLAGPQRTQYF.

In DNA form, the CDR3 reads TGTGCCAGCAGTTATCTTAATTCACCCCTCCACTTT. The encoded protein is CASSYLNSPLHF. The chain employs TRBV28 and TRBJ1-6; no clear D. Looked up from germline, CDR1 is MDHEN and CDR2 is SYDVKM. The ends were cut back, 4 bases at V and 6 bases at J, with 4 bases in the middle. The CDR3 is 12 residues long.

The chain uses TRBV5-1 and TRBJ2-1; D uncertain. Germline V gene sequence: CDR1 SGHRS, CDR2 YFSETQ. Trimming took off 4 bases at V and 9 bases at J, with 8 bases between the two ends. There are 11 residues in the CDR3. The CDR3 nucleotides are TGCGCCAGCAGCACTGGCGGTGAGCAGTTCTTC. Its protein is CASSTGGEQFF. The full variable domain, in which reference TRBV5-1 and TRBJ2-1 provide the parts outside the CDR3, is KAGVTQTPRYLIKTRGQQVTLSCSPISGHRSVSWYQQTPGQGLQFLFEYFSETQRNKGNFPGRFSGRQFSNSRSEMNVSTLELGDSALYLCASSTGGEQFFGPGTRLTVL.

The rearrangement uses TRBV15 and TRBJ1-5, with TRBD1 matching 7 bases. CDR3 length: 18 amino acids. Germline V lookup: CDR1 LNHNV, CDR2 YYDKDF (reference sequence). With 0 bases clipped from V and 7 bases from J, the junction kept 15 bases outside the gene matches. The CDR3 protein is CATSRDLRQGSSPQPQHF. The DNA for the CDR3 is TGTGCCACCAGCAGAGATCTCCGACAGGGCTCCAGTCCCCAGCCCCAGCATTTT.

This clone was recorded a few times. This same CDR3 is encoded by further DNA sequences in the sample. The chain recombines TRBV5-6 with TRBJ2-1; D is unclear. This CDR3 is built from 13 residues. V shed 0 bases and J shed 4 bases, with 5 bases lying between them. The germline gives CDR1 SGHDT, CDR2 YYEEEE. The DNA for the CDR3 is TGTGCCAGCAGCTTGGTCACTTACAATGAGCAGTTCTTC. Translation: CASSLVTYNEQFF.

The CDR3 DNA reads TGTGCCAGCAGCTTTTTAGCGGTTGAGCAGTTCTTC. Amino acid sequence: CASSFLAVEQFF. V usage is TRBV7-9 and J usage is TRBJ2-1; weak D call: TRBD2 (6 bases). Germline CDR1 reads SEHNR; CDR2 reads FQNEAQ (reference sequence). The V end was cut by 3 bases, the J end by 9 bases, with 9 bases between. The CDR3 is 12 residues long.

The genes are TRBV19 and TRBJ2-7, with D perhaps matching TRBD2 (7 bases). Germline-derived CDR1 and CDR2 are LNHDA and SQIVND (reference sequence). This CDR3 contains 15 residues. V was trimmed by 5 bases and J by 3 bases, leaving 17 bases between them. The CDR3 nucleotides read TGTGCCAGTAGTCCACACGGGGGGCGCGTCTACGAGCAGTACTTC. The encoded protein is CASSPHGGRVYEQYF.

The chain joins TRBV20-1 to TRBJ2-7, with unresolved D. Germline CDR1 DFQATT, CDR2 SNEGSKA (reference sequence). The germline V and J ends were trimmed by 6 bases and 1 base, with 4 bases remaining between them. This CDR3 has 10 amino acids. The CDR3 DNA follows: TGCAGTGCCGTATCCTACGAGCAGTACTTC. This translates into CSAVSYEQYF.

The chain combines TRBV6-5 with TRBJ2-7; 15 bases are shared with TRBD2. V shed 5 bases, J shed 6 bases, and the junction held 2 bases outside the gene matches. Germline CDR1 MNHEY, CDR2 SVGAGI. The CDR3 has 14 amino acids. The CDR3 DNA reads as TGTGCCAGCAGTCCGGGACTAGCGGGAGGCGAGCAGTACTTC. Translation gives CASSPGLAGGEQYF.

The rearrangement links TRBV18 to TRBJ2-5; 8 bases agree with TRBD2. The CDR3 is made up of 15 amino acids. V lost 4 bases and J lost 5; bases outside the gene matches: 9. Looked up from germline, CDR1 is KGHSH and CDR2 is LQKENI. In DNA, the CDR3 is TGTGCCAGCTCACTCCAGCGGGAGAGGTTGGAGACCCAGTACTTC. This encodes CASSLQRERLETQYF.

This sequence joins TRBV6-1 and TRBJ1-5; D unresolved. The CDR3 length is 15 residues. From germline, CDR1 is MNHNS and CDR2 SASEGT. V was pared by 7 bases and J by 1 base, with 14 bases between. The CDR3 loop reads CASNWNSFSNQPQHF. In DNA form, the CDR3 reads TGTGCCAGCAACTGGAACAGTTTCAGCAATCAGCCCCAGCATTTT.

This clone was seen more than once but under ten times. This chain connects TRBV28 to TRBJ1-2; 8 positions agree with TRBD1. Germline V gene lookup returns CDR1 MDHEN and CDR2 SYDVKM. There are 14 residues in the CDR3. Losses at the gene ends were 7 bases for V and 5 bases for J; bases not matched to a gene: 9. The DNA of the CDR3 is TGTGCCAGCATACCAGGACGACAGGGGTATGGCTACACCTTC. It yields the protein CASIPGRQGYGYTF.

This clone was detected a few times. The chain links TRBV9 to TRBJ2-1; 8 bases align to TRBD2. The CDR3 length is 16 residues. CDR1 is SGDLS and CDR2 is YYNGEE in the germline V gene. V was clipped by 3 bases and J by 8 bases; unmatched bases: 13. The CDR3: CASSDTTGTSSDEQFF. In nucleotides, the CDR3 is TGTGCCAGCAGCGATACTACCGGGACTAGTTCTGATGAGCAGTTCTTC.

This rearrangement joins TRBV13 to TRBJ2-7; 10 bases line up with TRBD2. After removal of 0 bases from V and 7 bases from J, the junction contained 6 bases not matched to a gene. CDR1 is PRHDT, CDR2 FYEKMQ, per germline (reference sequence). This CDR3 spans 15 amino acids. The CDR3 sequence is CASSLGQAGGWEQYF. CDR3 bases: TGTGCCAGCAGCTTAGGCCAAGCGGGAGGGTGGGAGCAGTACTTC.

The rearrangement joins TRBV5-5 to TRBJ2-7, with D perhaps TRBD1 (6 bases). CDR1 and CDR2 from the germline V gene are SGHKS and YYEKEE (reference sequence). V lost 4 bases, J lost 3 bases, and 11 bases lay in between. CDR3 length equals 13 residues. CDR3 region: CASSLGQHYEQYF. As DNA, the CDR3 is TGTGCCAGCAGCCTCGGACAGCACTACGAGCAGTACTTC.

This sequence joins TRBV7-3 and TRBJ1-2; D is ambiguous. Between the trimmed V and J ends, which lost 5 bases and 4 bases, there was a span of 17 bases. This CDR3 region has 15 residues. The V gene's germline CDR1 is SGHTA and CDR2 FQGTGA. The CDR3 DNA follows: TGTGCCAGCAGCCCTCAAGCCTCAGGATCCTATGGCTACACCTTC. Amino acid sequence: CASSPQASGSYGYTF.

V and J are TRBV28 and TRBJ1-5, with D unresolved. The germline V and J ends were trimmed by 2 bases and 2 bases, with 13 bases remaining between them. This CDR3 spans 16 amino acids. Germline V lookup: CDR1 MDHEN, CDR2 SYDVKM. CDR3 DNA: TGTGCCAGCAGTTTACTGGACGGGATGGGCAATCAGCCCCAGCATTTT. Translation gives CASSLLDGMGNQPQHF.

In DNA, the CDR3 is TGTGCCAGCAGCTTAGGGAGTAGAAAAGAGACCCAGTACTTC. The encoded protein is CASSLGSRKETQYF. The V call is TRBV13, the J call TRBJ2-5; no reliable D call. The CDR3 consists of 14 residues. Germline loops: CDR1 PRHDT, CDR2 FYEKMQ (reference sequence). V lost 0 bases and J 3 bases, leaving 8 bases between the germline ends.

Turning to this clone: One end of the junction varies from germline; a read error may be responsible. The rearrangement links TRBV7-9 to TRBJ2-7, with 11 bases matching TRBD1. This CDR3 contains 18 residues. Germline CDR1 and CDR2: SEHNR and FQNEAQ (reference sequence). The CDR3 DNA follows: TGTTCCAGCAGCTTCGGGACAGGGGGGCCCGTTAAGTCCTACGAGCAGTACTTC. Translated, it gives CSSSFGTGGPVKSYEQYF.

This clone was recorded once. The CDR3 DNA is TGTGCCATCAGGGACAGGGGTAGCTACACCTTC. As protein: CAIRDRGSYTF. This chain links TRBV19 with TRBJ1-2; 10 nucleotides line up with TRBD1. The trim removed 10 bases at V and 9 bases at J, leaving 5 bases unmatched. The length of the CDR3 is 11 residues. The germline CDR1 and CDR2 sequences are LNHDA and SQIVND (reference sequence).

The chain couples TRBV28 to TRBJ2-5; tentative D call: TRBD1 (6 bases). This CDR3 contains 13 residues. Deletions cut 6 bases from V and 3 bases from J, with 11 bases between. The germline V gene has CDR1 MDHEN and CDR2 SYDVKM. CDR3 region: CASRVGAEETQYF. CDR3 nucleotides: TGTGCCAGCAGGGTGGGGGCGGAAGAGACCCAGTACTTC.

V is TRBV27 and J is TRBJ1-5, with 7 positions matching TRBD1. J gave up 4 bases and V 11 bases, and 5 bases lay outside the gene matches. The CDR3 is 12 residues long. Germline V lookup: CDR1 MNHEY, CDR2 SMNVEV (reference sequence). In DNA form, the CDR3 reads TGTGCCCGGGACAGCGAGAATCAGCCCCAGCATTTT. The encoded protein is CARDSENQPQHF.

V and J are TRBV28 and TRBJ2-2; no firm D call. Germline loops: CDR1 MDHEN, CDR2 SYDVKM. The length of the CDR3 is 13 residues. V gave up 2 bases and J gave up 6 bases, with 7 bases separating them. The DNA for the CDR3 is TGTGCCAGCAGTTTAAGGAGATCCGGGGAGCTGTTTTTT. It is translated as CASSLRRSGELFF.

DNA for the CDR3: TGTGCCAGCAGCTTAGAACCTAGTCAGCTCACCGGGGAGCTGTTTTTT. The encoded protein is CASSLEPSQLTGELFF. The gene calls are TRBV7-2 and TRBJ2-2; no firm D call. Germline CDR1 and CDR2: SGHTA and FQGNSA. This CDR3 region has 16 residues. V was cut by 1 base and J by 4 bases, with 13 bases left in between.

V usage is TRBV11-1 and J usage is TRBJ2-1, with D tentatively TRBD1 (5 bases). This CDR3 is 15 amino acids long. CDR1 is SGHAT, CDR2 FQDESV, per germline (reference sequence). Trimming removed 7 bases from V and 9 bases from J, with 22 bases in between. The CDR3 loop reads CASTSMGMGPGEQFF. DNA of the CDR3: TGTGCCAGCACCTCTATGGGGATGGGGCCCGGTGAGCAGTTCTTC.

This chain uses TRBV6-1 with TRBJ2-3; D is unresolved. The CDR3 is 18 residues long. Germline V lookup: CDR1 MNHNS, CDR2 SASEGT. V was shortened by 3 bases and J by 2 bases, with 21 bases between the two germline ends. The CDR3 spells CASSDPSLSPTSTDTQYF. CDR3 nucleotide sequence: TGTGCCAGCAGTGATCCGTCCTTGTCCCCCACTTCCACAGATACGCAGTATTTT.